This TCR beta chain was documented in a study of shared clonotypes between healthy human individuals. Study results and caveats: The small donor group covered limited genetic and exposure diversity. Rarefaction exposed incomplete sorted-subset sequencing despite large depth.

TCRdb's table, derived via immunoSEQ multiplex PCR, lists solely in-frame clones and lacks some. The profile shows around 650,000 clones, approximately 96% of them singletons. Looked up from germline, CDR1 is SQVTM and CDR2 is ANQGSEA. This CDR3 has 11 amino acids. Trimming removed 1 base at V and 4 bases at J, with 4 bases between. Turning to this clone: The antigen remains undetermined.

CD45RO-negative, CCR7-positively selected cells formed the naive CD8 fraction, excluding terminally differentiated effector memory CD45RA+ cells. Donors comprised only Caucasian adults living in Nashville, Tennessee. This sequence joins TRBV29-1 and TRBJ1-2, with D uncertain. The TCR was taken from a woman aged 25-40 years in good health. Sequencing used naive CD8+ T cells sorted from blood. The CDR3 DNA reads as TGCAGCGTTGAAGGTCCCTATGGCTACACCTTC. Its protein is CSVEGPYGYTF.